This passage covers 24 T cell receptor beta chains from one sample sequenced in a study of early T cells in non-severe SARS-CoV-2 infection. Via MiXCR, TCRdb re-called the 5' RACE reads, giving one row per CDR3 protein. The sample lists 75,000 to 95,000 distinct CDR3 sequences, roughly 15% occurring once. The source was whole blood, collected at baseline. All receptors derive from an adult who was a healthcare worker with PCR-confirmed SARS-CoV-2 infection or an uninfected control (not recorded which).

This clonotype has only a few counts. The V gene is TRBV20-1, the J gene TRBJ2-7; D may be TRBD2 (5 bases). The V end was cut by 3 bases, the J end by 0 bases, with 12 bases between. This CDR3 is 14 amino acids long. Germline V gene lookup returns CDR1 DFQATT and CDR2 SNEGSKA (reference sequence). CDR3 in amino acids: CSASPSGYSYEQYF. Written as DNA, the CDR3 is TGCAGTGCTAGTCCCAGCGGATACTCCTACGAGCAGTACTTC.

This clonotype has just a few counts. Here the CDR3 DNA reads TGTGCCAGCTCAGCTCGTAATTCGGACCATGAGCAGTTCTTC. Protein: CASSARNSDHEQFF. The rearrangement links TRBV18 to TRBJ2-1; D unclear. Trimming removed 5 bases at V and 8 bases at J, with 16 bases between. This CDR3 is 14 amino acids long. Looked up from germline, CDR1 is KGHSH and CDR2 is LQKENI.

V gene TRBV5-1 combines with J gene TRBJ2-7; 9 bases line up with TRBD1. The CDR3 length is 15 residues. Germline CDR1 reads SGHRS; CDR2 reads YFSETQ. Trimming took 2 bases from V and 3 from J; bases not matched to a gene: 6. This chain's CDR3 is CASSFGGQGHYEQYF. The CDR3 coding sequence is TGCGCCAGCAGCTTCGGGGGACAGGGTCACTACGAGCAGTACTTC. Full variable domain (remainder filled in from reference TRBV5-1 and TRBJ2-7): KAGVTQTPRYLIKTRGQQVTLSCSPISGHRSVSWYQQTPGQGLQFLFEYFSETQRNKGNFPGRFSGRQFSNSRSEMNVSTLELGDSALYLCASSFGGQGHYEQYFGPGTRLTVT.

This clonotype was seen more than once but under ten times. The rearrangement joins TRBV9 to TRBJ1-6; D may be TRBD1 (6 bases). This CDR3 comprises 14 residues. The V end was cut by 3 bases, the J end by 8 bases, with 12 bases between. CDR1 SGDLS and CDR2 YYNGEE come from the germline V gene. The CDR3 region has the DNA TGTGCCAGCAGCGCCAGGGGTACCGATTCACCCCTCCACTTT. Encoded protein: CASSARGTDSPLHF.

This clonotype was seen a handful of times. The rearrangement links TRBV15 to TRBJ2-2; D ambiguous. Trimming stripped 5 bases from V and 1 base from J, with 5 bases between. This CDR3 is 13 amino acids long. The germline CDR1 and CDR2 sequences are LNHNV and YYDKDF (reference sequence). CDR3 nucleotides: TGTGCCACCAGCGATATGAACACCGGGGAGCTGTTTTTT. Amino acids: CATSDMNTGELFF.

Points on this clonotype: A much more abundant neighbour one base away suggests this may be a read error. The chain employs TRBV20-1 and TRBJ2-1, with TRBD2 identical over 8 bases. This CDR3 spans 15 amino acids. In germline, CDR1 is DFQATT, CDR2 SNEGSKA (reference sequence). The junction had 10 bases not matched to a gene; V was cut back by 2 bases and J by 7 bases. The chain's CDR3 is CSARHFGTRGNEQFF. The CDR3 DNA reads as TGCAGTGCTAGACACTTTGGGACTAGGGGAAATGAGCAGTTCTTC.

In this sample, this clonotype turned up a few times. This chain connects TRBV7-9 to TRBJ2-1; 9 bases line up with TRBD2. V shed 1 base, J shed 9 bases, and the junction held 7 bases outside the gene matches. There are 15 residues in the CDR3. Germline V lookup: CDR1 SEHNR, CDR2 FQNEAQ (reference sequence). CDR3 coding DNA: TGTGCCAGCAGCTTAGGAATAGCGGGAGCGGTTGAGCAGTTCTTC. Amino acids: CASSLGIAGAVEQFF.

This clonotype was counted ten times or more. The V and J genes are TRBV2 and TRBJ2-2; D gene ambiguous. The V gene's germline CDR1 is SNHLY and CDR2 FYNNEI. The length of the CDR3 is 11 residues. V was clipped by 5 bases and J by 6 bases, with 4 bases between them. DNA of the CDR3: TGTGCCAGCAGTCCCTCCGGGGAGCTGTTTTTT. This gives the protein CASSPSGELFF.

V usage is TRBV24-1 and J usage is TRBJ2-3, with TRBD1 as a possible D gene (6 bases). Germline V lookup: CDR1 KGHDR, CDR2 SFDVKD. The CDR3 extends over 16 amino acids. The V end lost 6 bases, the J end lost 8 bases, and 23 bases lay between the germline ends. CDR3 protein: CATSPTWGPGVATQYF. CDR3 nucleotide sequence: TGTGCCACCAGTCCTACGTGGGGGCCAGGTGTGGCTACGCAGTATTTT.

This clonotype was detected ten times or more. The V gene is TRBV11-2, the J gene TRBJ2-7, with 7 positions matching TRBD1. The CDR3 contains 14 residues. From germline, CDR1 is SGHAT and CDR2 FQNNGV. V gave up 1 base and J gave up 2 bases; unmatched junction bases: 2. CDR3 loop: CASSLAGGPYEQYF. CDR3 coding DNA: TGTGCCAGCAGCTTAGCAGGGGGTCCCTACGAGCAGTACTTC.

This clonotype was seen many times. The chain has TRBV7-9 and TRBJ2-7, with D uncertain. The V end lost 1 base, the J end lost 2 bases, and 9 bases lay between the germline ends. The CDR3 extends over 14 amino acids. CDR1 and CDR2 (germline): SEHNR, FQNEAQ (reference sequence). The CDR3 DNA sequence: TGTGCCAGCAGCTTAGACTGGAACACCTACGAGCAGTACTTC. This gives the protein CASSLDWNTYEQYF.

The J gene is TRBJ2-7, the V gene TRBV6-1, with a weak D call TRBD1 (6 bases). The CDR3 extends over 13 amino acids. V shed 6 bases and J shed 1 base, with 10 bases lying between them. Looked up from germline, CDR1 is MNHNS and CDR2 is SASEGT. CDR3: CASRVGHSYEQYF. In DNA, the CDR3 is TGTGCCAGCAGGGTGGGACATTCCTACGAGCAGTACTTC.

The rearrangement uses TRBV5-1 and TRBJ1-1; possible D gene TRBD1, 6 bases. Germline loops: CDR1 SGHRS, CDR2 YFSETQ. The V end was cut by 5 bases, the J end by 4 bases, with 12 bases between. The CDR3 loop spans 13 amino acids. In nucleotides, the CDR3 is TGCGCCAGCAGAGGGGGGGAGAGCACTGAAGCTTTCTTT. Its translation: CASRGGESTEAFF. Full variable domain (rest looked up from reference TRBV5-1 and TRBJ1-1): KAGVTQTPRYLIKTRGQQVTLSCSPISGHRSVSWYQQTPGQGLQFLFEYFSETQRNKGNFPGRFSGRQFSNSRSEMNVSTLELGDSALYLCASRGGESTEAFFGQGTRLTVV.

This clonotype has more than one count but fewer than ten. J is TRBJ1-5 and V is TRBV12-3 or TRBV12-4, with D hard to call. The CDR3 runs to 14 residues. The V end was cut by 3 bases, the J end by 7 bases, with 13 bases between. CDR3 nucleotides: TGTGCCAGCAGTTTGGGAGGATATGGACAGCCCCAGCATTTT. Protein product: CASSLGGYGQPQHF.

As DNA, the CDR3 is TGTGCCACCAGCAGAGGACCGAGCTCCTACGAGCAGTACTTC. Its protein is CATSRGPSSYEQYF. The chain joins TRBV15 to TRBJ2-7; no clear D. The CDR3 has 14 residues. Germline CDR1 LNHNV, CDR2 YYDKDF (reference sequence). V was cut by 1 base and J by 0 bases, with 7 bases left in between.

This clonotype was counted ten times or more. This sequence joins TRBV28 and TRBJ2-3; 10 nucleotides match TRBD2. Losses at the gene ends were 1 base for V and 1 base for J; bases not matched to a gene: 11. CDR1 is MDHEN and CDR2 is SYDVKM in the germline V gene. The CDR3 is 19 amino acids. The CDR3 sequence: CASSLSGLAYRAGTDTQYF. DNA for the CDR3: TGTGCCAGCAGTTTATCGGGACTAGCGTACCGAGCTGGCACAGATACGCAGTATTTT.

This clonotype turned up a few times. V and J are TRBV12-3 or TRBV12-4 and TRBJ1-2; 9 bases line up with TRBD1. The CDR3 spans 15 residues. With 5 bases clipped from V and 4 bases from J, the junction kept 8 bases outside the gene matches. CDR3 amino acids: CASSATGGEGYGYTF. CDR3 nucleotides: TGTGCCAGCAGTGCCACAGGGGGCGAGGGCTATGGCTACACCTTC.

The CDR3: CASRDGTSGYEQYF. The DNA for the CDR3 is TGTGCCAGCAGGGACGGGACTAGCGGCTACGAGCAGTACTTC. This chain uses TRBV11-1 with TRBJ2-7; 11 bases fit TRBD2. V dropped 6 bases and J dropped 3; count of bases not matched to a gene: 4. The germline V gene has CDR1 SGHAT and CDR2 FQDESV (reference sequence). The CDR3 length is 14 residues.

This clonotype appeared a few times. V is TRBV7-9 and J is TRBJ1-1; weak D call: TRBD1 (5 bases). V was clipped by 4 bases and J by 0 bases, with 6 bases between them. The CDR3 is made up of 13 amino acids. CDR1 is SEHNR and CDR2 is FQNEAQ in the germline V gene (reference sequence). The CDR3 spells CASSWGLNTEAFF. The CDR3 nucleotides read TGTGCCAGCAGCTGGGGACTGAACACTGAAGCTTTCTTT.

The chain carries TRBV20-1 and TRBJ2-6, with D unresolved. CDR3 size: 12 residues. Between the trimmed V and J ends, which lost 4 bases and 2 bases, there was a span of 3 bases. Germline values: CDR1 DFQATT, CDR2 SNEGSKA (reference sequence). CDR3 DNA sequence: TGCAGTGCTATCCCTGGGGCCAACGTCCTGACTTTC. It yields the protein CSAIPGANVLTF.

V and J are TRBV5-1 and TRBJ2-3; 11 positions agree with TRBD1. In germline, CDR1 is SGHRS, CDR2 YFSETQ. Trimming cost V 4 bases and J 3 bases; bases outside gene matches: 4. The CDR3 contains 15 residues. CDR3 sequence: CASSQGTGGTDTQYF. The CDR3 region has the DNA TGCGCCAGCAGCCAAGGGACAGGGGGGACAGATACGCAGTATTTT.

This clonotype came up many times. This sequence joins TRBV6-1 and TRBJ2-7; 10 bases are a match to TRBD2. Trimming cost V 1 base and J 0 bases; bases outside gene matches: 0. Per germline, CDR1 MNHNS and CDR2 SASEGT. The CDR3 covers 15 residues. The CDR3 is CASSEGTSGSYEQYF. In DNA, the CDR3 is TGTGCCAGCAGTGAAGGGACTAGCGGCTCCTACGAGCAGTACTTC.

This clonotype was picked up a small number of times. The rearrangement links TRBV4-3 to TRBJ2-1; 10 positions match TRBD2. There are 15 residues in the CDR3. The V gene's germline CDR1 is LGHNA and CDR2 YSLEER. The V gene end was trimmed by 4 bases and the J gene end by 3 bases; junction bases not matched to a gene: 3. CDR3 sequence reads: CASSPGLADYNEQFF. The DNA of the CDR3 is TGCGCCAGCAGCCCAGGACTAGCGGACTACAATGAGCAGTTCTTC.

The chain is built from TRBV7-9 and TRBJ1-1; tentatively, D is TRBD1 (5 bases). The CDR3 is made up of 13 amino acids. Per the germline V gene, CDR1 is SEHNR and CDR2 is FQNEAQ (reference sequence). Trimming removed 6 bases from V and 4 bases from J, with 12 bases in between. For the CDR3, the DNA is TGTGCCAGCAGGAGGGGAACGGGCACTGAAGCTTTCTTT. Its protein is CASRRGTGTEAFF.